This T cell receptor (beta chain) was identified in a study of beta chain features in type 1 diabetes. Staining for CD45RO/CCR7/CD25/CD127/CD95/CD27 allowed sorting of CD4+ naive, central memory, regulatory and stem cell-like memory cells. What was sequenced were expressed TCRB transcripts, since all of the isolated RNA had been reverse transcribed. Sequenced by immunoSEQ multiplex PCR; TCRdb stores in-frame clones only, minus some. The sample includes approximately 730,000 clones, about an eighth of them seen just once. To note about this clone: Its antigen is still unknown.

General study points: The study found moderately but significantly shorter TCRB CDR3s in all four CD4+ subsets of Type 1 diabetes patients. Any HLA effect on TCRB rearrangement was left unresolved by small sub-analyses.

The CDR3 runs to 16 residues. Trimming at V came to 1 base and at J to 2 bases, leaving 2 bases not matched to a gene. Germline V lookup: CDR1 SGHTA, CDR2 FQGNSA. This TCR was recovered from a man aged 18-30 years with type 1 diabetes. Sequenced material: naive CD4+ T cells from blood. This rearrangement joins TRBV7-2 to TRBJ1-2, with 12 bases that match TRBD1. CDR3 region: CASSLGGTGGNYGYTF. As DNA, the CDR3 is TGTGCCAGCAGCTTAGGTGGGACAGGGGGCAACTATGGCTACACCTTC.